This T cell receptor beta chain is from a study of a mutant IDH1 vaccine in newly diagnosed glioma. On the study more broadly: Antecedent treatment encompassed radiotherapy, temozolomide, or their combination; the majority received both.

The germline V gene has CDR1 SGDLS and CDR2 YYNGEE. CDR3 length: 13 residues. V gave up 0 bases and J gave up 4 bases, with 7 bases separating them. As to time point: week 35, safety follow-up. What each vaccine dose contained was 300 ug of mutant IDH1 20-mer peptide, accompanied by topical imiquimod. Each patient was administered eight vaccinations, scheduled in weeks 1, 3, 5, 7, 11, 15, 19 and 23. As to this clone: The target antigen is unknown.

Clones were read by immunoSEQ multiplex PCR, and TCRdb kept only the in-frame ones, dropping some. The table has some 61,000 clones, approximately 81% seen once. The TCR comes from a man aged 18 to 30 with glioma. The source was PBMCs, collected from a glioma patient whose treatment included an IDH1 peptide vaccine. This chain uses TRBV9 with TRBJ1-1; D not certain. CDR3 protein: CASSVGTGTEAFF. DNA for the CDR3: TGTGCCAGCAGCGTAGGTACGGGCACTGAAGCTTTCTTT.